Detailed here is one TCR beta chain. What it recognizes is unknown. The sample comes from a study of cytomegalovirus exposure and HLA in healthy donors. Study-level points and caveats: In a later analysis, TCR beta V- and J-gene trimming showed a link to a missense DCLRE1C variant. In a later analysis, 15,000 to 20,000 TCR beta sequences were associated with HLA alleles at 0.05 false discovery rate.

Trimming removed 2 bases from V and 3 bases from J, with 20 bases in between. Germline lookup yields CDR1 MNHEY and CDR2 SMNVEV (reference sequence). CDR3 length equals 17 residues. 13 Jbeta primers and 60 Vbeta primers were used for the PCR. Original analysis: Later, an analysis found roughly 80 million unique TCR beta chains, and around 10 million of these were shared. Sequencing was performed with immunoSEQ multiplex PCR; in TCRdb, only in-frame clones are kept and a portion is missing. Clonal size and the V and J genes are those of that table, whereas D and trimming came from the DNA. Among 180,000 or so clones listed, 75% to 85% were seen once. Healthy bone marrow donors supplied every sample.

The chain employs TRBV27 and TRBJ2-7, with D unresolved. Material: PBMCs. The receptor was isolated from a woman aged 25-40 years in good health and CMV-seropositive. CDR3 in amino acids: CASSLTPSTLSGYEQYF. The CDR3 DNA follows: TGTGCCAGCAGTTTAACCCCCTCAACCCTCTCGGGCTACGAGCAGTACTTC.